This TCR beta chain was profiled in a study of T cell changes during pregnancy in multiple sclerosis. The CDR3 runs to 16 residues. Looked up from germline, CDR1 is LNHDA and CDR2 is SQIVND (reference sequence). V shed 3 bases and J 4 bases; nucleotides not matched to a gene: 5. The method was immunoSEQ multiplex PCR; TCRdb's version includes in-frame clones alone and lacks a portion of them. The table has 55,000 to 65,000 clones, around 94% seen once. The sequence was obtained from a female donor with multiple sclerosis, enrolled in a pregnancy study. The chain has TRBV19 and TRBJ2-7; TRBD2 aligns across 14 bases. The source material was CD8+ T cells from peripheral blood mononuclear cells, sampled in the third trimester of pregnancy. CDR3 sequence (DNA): TGTGCCAGTAGTATCTTCGGACTAGCGGGAGGTTACGAGCAGTACTTC. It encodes CASSIFGLAGGYEQYF.